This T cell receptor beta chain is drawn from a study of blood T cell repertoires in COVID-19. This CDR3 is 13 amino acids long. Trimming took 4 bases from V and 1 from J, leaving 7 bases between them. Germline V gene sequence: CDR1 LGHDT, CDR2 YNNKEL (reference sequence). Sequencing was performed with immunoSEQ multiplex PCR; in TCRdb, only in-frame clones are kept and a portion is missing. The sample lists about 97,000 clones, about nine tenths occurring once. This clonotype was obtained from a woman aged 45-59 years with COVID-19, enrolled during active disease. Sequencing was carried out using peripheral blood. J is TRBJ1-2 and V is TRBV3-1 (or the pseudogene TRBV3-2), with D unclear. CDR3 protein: CASSPSVNYGYTF. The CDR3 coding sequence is TGTGCCAGCAGCCCCAGCGTTAACTATGGCTACACCTTC.